These T cell receptor beta chains were read from a single sample in a study of spatial heterogeneity in lung cancer. TCRdb called the 5' RACE reads again in MiXCR, with one record for every CDR3 protein. Seen here are about 11,000 distinct CDR3 sequences, roughly 4.3% observed once, and the top ten hold about 7.9%. The sequenced sample was normal lung tissue next to the tumor, obtained at surgery. The receptor source for this set is a male donor with early-stage non-small cell lung cancer. CDR3s include the opening cysteine and the closing phenylalanine or tryptophan. Each record gives: V gene, clone size, D gene, J gene, CDR3 protein, CDR3 DNA. D genes are given only for firm matches. Clone size is given for some rows only: seen once, a few or many times, or a class if the clone is expanded.

>TRBV7-9|many|TRBD1|TRBJ2-7
CASSPDRGGYEQYF
TGTGCCAGCAGCCCGGACAGGGGCGGTTACGAGCAGTACTTC
>TRBV5-1|many|TRBD1|TRBJ2-7
CASSSLTGGEQYF
TGCGCCAGCAGCTCGTTGACAGGGGGCGAGCAGTACTTC
>TRBV7-9|many|-|TRBJ1-6
CASSQDSPNSPLHF
TGTGCCAGCAGCCAGGACAGTCCCAATTCACCCCTCCACTTT
>TRBV5-6|many|-|TRBJ2-1
CASSLTGYHEQFF
TGTGCCAGCAGCTTGACGGGGTATCATGAGCAGTTCTTC
>TRBV10-3|many|-|TRBJ2-3
CAISEFERSTDTQYF
TGTGCCATCAGTGAATTCGAGCGGAGCACAGATACGCAGTATTTT
>TRBV9|-|TRBD1|TRBJ1-2
CASRSIGQGALGYTF
TGTGCCAGCAGGTCAATCGGACAGGGGGCTTTGGGCTACACCTTC
>TRBV28|many|-|TRBJ2-7
CASSTLGAGKDEQYF
TGTGCCAGCAGCACATTGGGGGCCGGTAAGGACGAGCAGTACTTC
>TRBV20-1|many|-|TRBJ2-5
CSATALNNWETQYF
TGCAGTGCTACGGCCCTCAATAATTGGGAGACCCAGTACTTC
>TRBV20-1|many|-|TRBJ2-1
CSAPRGLSYNEQFF
TGCAGTGCTCCCCGGGGGCTGTCCTACAATGAGCAGTTCTTC
>TRBV20-1|medium-sized|TRBD2|TRBJ2-1
CSAISLLAEEGNEQFF
TGCAGTGCTATTTCCCTCCTAGCGGAGGAGGGAAATGAGCAGTTCTTC
>TRBV7-3|many|-|TRBJ2-2
CASSLTGGTGELFF
TGTGCCAGCAGCTTAACGGGTGGGACCGGGGAGCTGTTTTTT
>TRBV5-1|many|TRBD1|TRBJ1-1
CASSSYEQGVIAEAFF
TGCGCCAGCAGCTCCTACGAACAGGGGGTGATCGCTGAAGCTTTCTTT